A selection of T cell receptor beta chains follows, all from one sample in a study of regulatory T cells in long-lasting Graves disease. TCRdb itself ran the multiplex PCR reads through MiXCR, one entry per CDR3 protein. Of about 540,000 distinct CDR3 sequences listed, about 14% are singletons. These data were likewise used in another study, on T cells in Graves' hyperthyroidism and ophthalmopathy.

This specimen was peripheral blood mononuclear cells (PBMCs), taken at new diagnosis, from a patient treated with antithyroid drugs. All receptors come from a man in his thirties or forties with Graves disease. Each CDR3 is given with its conserved first and last residue. Fields, in order: clone size, J gene, CDR3 length, V gene, D gene, CDR3 DNA, CDR3 protein. D genes are given only for firm matches. Clone sizes are given selectively: once, few, many, or a class where the clone is expanded.

- | TRBJ1-2 | 12 | TRBV29-1 | - | TGCAGCGTTCCCGGGGGTTCGGATGGCTACACCTTC | CSVPGGSDGYTF
many | TRBJ2-7 | 16 | TRBV2 | TRBD2 | TGTGCCAGCAGTCCGAGGACTAGCGGGAGAAACTACGAGCAGTACTTC | CASSPRTSGRNYEQYF
many | TRBJ1-1 | 13 | TRBV5-1 | - | TGTGCCAGCAGCTTGCCGGGGGACACTGAAGCTTTCTTT | CASSLPGDTEAFF
many | TRBJ2-7 | 13 | TRBV7-9 | TRBD2 | TGTGCCAGCAGCTTAATGGGAGGGGACGAGCAGTACTTC | CASSLMGGDEQYF
many | TRBJ1-1 | 12 | TRBV7-9 | - | TGTGCCAGCAGCTTAGAGGGCCTAGAAGCTTTCTTT | CASSLEGLEAFF
many | TRBJ1-1 | 15 | TRBV5-6 | - | TGTGCCAGCAGAAAAGGGGAACACGGGGACACTGAAGCTTTCTTT | CASRKGEHGDTEAFF
- | TRBJ1-4 | 15 | TRBV6-5 | - | TGTGCCAGCAGTTACAGGGGAGAAACTAATGAAAAACTGTTTTTT | CASSYRGETNEKLFF
- | TRBJ1-3 | 15 | TRBV7-6 | - | TGTGCCAGCAGCTTTCCCTTTACCTCTGGAAACACCATATATTTT | CASSFPFTSGNTIYF
many | TRBJ1-4 | 14 | TRBV20-1 | TRBD1 | TGCAGTGCCTCACAGGGGGCGGCTAATGAAAAACTGTTTTTT | CSASQGAANEKLFF
many | TRBJ2-6 | 19 | TRBV12-3/TRBV12-4 | TRBD1 | TGTGCCAGCAGTCCTGTCCCGGGACAGGGTAAGGCTGGGGCCAACGTCCTGACTTTC | CASSPVPGQGKAGANVLTF
many | TRBJ2-2 | 13 | TRBV14 | - | TGTGCCAGCAGCCGCCTTAGGGCCGGGGAGCTGTTTTTT | CASSRLRAGELFF
many | TRBJ1-4 | 16 | TRBV5-1 | TRBD1 | TGCGCCAGCAGCTTGGGGGACAGGCCCACGGGGGAAAAACTGTTTTTT | CASSLGDRPTGEKLFF
- | TRBJ2-1 | 16 | TRBV19 | - | TGTGCCAGTAGTATATTCGTAAGGACTACCTACAATGAGCAGTTCTTC | CASSIFVRTTYNEQFF
few | TRBJ2-1 | 19 | TRBV2 | - | TGTGCGACCGCAGTAGTCAAGTCGGCTAGCCCCTCCTCCTACAATGAGCAGTTCTTC | CATAVVKSASPSSYNEQFF
- | TRBJ1-4 | 17 | TRBV15 | - | TGTGCCACCAGCGGGTACTACTCACAGCAACCTAATGAAAAACTGTTTTTT | CATSGYYSQQPNEKLFF
many | TRBJ2-5 | 14 | TRBV5-1 | - | TGCGCCAGCAGCCGACTTGAGCCAAAAGAGACCCAGTACTTC | CASSRLEPKETQYF
many | TRBJ2-7 | 14 | TRBV11-1 | TRBD2 | TGTGCCAGCAGCTTAGCGGGAGGGATCCACGAGCAGTACTTC | CASSLAGGIHEQYF
- | TRBJ2-3 | 15 | TRBV6-5 | - | TGTGCCAGCAGTTCTGACGGGGCTAGCACAGATACGCAGTATTTT | CASSSDGASTDTQYF
- | TRBJ2-7 | 14 | TRBV12-3/TRBV12-4 | - | TGTGCCAGCAGTTTTCACGCCAGCGCCTACGAGCAGTACTTC | CASSFHASAYEQYF
many | TRBJ2-5 | 17 | TRBV7-9 | TRBD2 | TGTGCCAGCATCCCCCTTGGTGGCGGGAGCATACAAGAGACCCAGTACTTC | CASIPLGGGSIQETQYF
many | TRBJ1-5 | 16 | TRBV5-5 | - | TGTGCCAGCAGCTTCGATGGGGTTTGGAGCAATCAGCCCCAGCATTTT | CASSFDGVWSNQPQHF
many | TRBJ2-2 | 12 | TRBV12-3/TRBV12-4 | - | TGTGCCAGCAGCCTGATCTCGGGGGAGCTGTTTTTT | CASSLISGELFF
many | TRBJ1-5 | 15 | TRBV3-1 | - | TGTGCCAGCAGCCAAGACGCAGGGTTTAATCAGCCCCAGCATTTT | CASSQDAGFNQPQHF
- | TRBJ2-5 | 13 | TRBV25-1 | TRBD1 | TGTGCCAGCAGGAGGACAGGGGCGGAGACCCAGTACTTC | CASRRTGAETQYF
- | TRBJ2-1 | 15 | TRBV5-4 | - | TGTGCCAGCAGCCCCGGGGGAGGGGGACACAATGAGCAGTTCTTC | CASSPGGGGHNEQFF
few | TRBJ2-1 | 12 | TRBV4-1 | - | TGCGCCAGCAGCCAAATCAAGAATGAGCAGTTCTTC | CASSQIKNEQFF
few | TRBJ2-7 | 15 | TRBV27 | - | TGTGCCAGCAAACCACTAGCCCAGAGCTCCTACGAGCAGTACTTC | CASKPLAQSSYEQYF
many | TRBJ1-5 | 15 | TRBV3-1 | TRBD1 | TGTGCCAGCAGCGGACGACAGGGGAGAGGTCAGCCCCAGCATTTT | CASSGRQGRGQPQHF
few | TRBJ1-1 | 13 | TRBV30 | TRBD1 | TGTGCGTGGAAAGGGGGCTCGAACACTGAAGCTTTCTTT | CAWKGGSNTEAFF
many | TRBJ2-7 | 17 | TRBV7-9 | - | TGTGCCAGCAGCTTACCTAAGACACAGGGAGGAAACTACGAGCAGTACTTC | CASSLPKTQGGNYEQYF
many | TRBJ2-7 | 13 | TRBV12-3/TRBV12-4 | - | TGTGCCAGCAGTAGGACCCTGTACTACGAGCAGTACTTC | CASSRTLYYEQYF
many | TRBJ2-3 | 15 | TRBV29-1 | TRBD2 | TGCAGCGCACTCCTCTTGCGGGAGAGGGCAGATACGCAGTATTTT | CSALLLRERADTQYF
- | TRBJ2-1 | 16 | TRBV5-1 | TRBD2 | TGCGCCAGCAGCTTGGTGGGAGCGGGAGAGTTCGGTGAGCAGTTCTTC | CASSLVGAGEFGEQFF
- | TRBJ2-5 | 15 | TRBV20-1 | TRBD2 | TGCAGTGCGCGACTAGCGGGAGGGCCCGAAGAGACCCAGTACTTC | CSARLAGGPEETQYF
many | TRBJ1-1 | 15 | TRBV20-1 | - | TGCAGTGCTAGAGATCAGGGAGGGGGAGAAATAGAAGCTTTCTTT | CSARDQGGGEIEAFF
many | TRBJ2-1 | 16 | TRBV20-1 | TRBD2 | TGCAGTGCGAACGATTGGGAGAGCGGGACTGGCAATGAGCAGTTCTTC | CSANDWESGTGNEQFF
few | TRBJ1-1 | 13 | TRBV29-1 | TRBD1 | TGCAGCGTGACCCGGGACAGGGTAGATGAAGCTTTCTTT | CSVTRDRVDEAFF
many | TRBJ1-5 | 15 | TRBV18 | TRBD1 | TGTGCCAGCTCTCAGGGGGAGATGAGGGGTCAGCCCCAGCATTTT | CASSQGEMRGQPQHF
- | TRBJ2-7 | 15 | TRBV30 | TRBD2 | TGTGCCGCGGGACAGATTAGCGGGAGTTCTTACGAGCAGTACTTC | CAAGQISGSSYEQYF
many | TRBJ2-1 | 17 | TRBV20-1 | TRBD2 | TGCAGTGCTAGGGGACTAGCGGGAGTAAGCTCCTACAATGAGCAGTTCTTC | CSARGLAGVSSYNEQFF
few | TRBJ2-1 | 16 | TRBV18 | TRBD1 | TGTGCCAGCTCACCACCGAACAGGGGGCCCTACAATGAGCAGTTCTTC | CASSPPNRGPYNEQFF
many | TRBJ1-1 | 12 | TRBV11-2 | TRBD1 | TGTGCCAGCAGGACAGGGTCTAATGAAGCTTTCTTT | CASRTGSNEAFF
- | TRBJ2-3 | 16 | TRBV6-5 | - | TGTGCCAGCAGTTACTCATTGGCCAGGGTGGCAGATACGCAGTATTTT | CASSYSLARVADTQYF
many | TRBJ1-2 | 14 | TRBV24-1 | TRBD1 | TGTGCCACCAGTGATTCCGGGACAGGGATAAGCTACACCTTC | CATSDSGTGISYTF
many | TRBJ2-1 | 12 | TRBV12-3/TRBV12-4 | - | TGTGCCAGCACCCACGGGAGCGATGAGCAGTTCTTC | CASTHGSDEQFF
many | TRBJ2-4 | 15 | TRBV6-2/TRBV6-3 | TRBD2 | TGTGCCAGCGGGGCCGGGACTAGCGGGCCAAACATTCAGTACTTC | CASGAGTSGPNIQYF
- | TRBJ1-1 | 16 | TRBV6-4 | TRBD1 | TGTGCCAGCAGTGACGGTGGCAGGGGGCGATACACTGAAGCTTTCTTT | CASSDGGRGRYTEAFF
- | TRBJ1-6 | 13 | TRBV6-1 | - | TGTGCCGGGAGAAGCTCCTATAATTCACCCCTCCACTTT | CAGRSSYNSPLHF
many | TRBJ2-7 | 18 | TRBV7-6 | TRBD2 | TGTGCCAGCAGCTTAGGGGTTAGCGGGAGGCCCGGCTCCTACGAGCAGTACTTC | CASSLGVSGRPGSYEQYF
many | TRBJ2-7 | 13 | TRBV10-3 | - | TGTGCCATCAGTGAGTCGGCCGGGGGCCTGGAGTACTTC | CAISESAGGLEYF
- | TRBJ1-2 | 15 | TRBV6-1 | TRBD1 | TGTGCCAGCAGCAGGGGGCGAATGGTCGTCCCTGGCTACACCTTC | CASSRGRMVVPGYTF
- | TRBJ2-3 | 14 | TRBV24-1 | TRBD2 | TGTGCCACCACTAGCGGGAGGGTATCAGATACGCAGTATTTT | CATTSGRVSDTQYF
once | TRBJ1-5 | 14 | TRBV19 | - | TGTGCCAGTAGTATCGTTCAGGACAATCAGCCCCAGCATTTT | CASSIVQDNQPQHF